A single sample gave rise to the 8 T cell receptor beta chains below, sequenced in a study of T-cell memory formation after mild COVID-19. TCRdb used MiXCR to reprocess the 5' RACE reads, holding one entry per CDR3 protein. Of approximately 60,000 distinct CDR3 sequences listed, about a tenth are singletons. Material for sequencing was PBMCs or a T cell subset sorted from them (not recorded which). The source is a man between 18 and 35 years old who had mild COVID-19 (a few samples of this study predate the infection). Cell type and time point are not known.

At least ten counts were recorded for this clonotype. The rearrangement uses TRBV4-1 and TRBJ1-1, with D possibly TRBD1 on 5 matching bases. Trimming stripped 1 base from V and 12 bases from J, with 12 bases between. The CDR3 runs to 12 residues. Germline CDR1 MGHRA, CDR2 YSYEKL. The CDR3 here is CASSQGGVKPFF. The CDR3 DNA follows: TGCGCCAGCAGCCAAGGGGGGGTAAAGCCTTTCTTT.

This clonotype has a count of ten or more. The chain combines TRBV4-3 with TRBJ2-1; a weak D match, TRBD2 (5 bases). V shed 4 bases and J shed 0 bases, with 10 bases lying between them. The CDR3 runs 15 residues. Germline V lookup: CDR1 LGHNA, CDR2 YSLEER. CDR3 protein: CASSRRSGSYNEQFF. CDR3 DNA sequence: TGCGCCAGCAGCCGGAGGTCCGGCTCCTACAATGAGCAGTTCTTC.

This clonotype appeared many times. This chain joins TRBV5-1 and TRBJ2-6, with 7 bases identical to TRBD1. Germline-derived CDR1 and CDR2 are SGHRS and YFSETQ. Trimming took 4 bases from V and 0 from J; bases not matched to a gene: 10. This CDR3 is 18 amino acids long. CDR3 coding DNA: TGCGCCAGCAGCACCACAGGGGACCCCAACTCTGGGGCCAACGTCCTGACTTTC. Translated: CASSTTGDPNSGANVLTF.

This chain links TRBV7-9 with TRBJ2-3; TRBD1 agrees at 9 bases. V was pared by 5 bases and J by 6 bases, with 6 bases of the junction left unmatched. This CDR3 is built from 14 residues. CDR1 SEHNR and CDR2 FQNEAQ come from the germline V gene (reference sequence). CDR3 region: CASSTAGTGDTQYF. In DNA, the CDR3 is TGTGCCAGCAGCACAGCCGGGACAGGGGATACGCAGTATTTT.

This clonotype was seen a few times. V and J are TRBV7-6 and TRBJ2-2, with D hard to call. Germline CDR1 SGHVS, CDR2 FNYEAQ. The CDR3 is 15 residues long. Trimming removed 5 bases from V and 2 bases from J, with 12 bases in between. CDR3 amino acids: CASSGPDHNTGELFF. DNA of the CDR3: TGTGCCAGCAGCGGGCCGGACCATAACACCGGGGAGCTGTTTTTT.

This clonotype showed up many times. The gene calls are TRBV2 and TRBJ2-3; D is unclear. The CDR3 spans 12 residues. The V and J ends lost 4 bases and 4 bases respectively, with 6 bases between them. CDR1 and CDR2 from the germline V gene are SNHLY and FYNNEI. Here the CDR3 DNA reads TGTGCCAGCAGTGCTGGGGCAGATACGCAGTATTTT. This codes for CASSAGADTQYF. The whole variable domain, remainder taken from reference TRBV2 and TRBJ2-3, is EPEVTQTPSHQVTQMGQEVILRCVPISNHLYFYWYRQILGQKVEFLVSFYNNEISEKSEIFDDQFSVERPDGSNFTLKIRSTKLEDSAMYFCASSAGADTQYFGPGTRLTVL.

This sequence joins TRBV7-2 and TRBJ1-2, with 9 bases identical to TRBD1. The V and J ends lost 1 base and 3 bases, in that order; junction bases with no gene match: 3. This CDR3 has 15 residues. Germline V gene data show CDR1 as SGHTA and CDR2 as FQGNSA. CDR3 DNA: TGTGCCAGCAGCTTAGGAGACAGGGGGGACTATGGCTACACCTTC. It yields the protein CASSLGDRGDYGYTF.

In its sample, this clonotype was seen many times. This chain joins TRBV5-6 and TRBJ2-3, with unresolved D. This CDR3 is built from 14 residues. Germline V CDR1 and CDR2: SGHDT, YYEEEE. Trimming shortened V by 2 bases and J by 3 bases, and 10 bases separated the two germline ends. The CDR3 DNA sequence: TGTGCCAGCAGCTTATTACCTAGGACAGATACGCAGTATTTT. It yields the protein CASSLLPRTDTQYF.